Shown below are 15 T cell receptor beta chains from a single sample sequenced in a study of T cell changes during pregnancy in multiple sclerosis. TCRdb's table, derived via immunoSEQ multiplex PCR, lists solely in-frame clones and lacks some. The data show about 68,000 clones, roughly 89% seen once. This specimen was peripheral blood, taken in the second trimester of pregnancy. These receptors were taken from a female donor with multiple sclerosis, enrolled in a pregnancy study.

This chain links TRBV11-1 with TRBJ2-7; weak D call: TRBD2 (5 bases). With 0 bases removed from V and 6 bases from J, the gap between germline ends came to 6 bases. The germline CDR1 and CDR2 sequences are SGHAT and FQDESV (reference sequence). CDR3 length: 12 amino acids. The CDR3: CASSLARGEQYF. The CDR3 DNA sequence: TGTGCCAGCAGCTTAGCCCGGGGCGAGCAGTACTTC.

In DNA, the CDR3 is TGTGCCAGCAGCCCCTCTGGGGCAAGATACGAGCAGTACTTC. Translating gives CASSPSGARYEQYF. The gene calls are TRBV5-5 and TRBJ2-7, with D perhaps matching TRBD1 (5 bases). V was shortened by 4 bases and J by 4 bases, with 15 bases between the two germline ends. CDR3 size: 14 residues. Germline V CDR1 and CDR2: SGHKS, YYEKEE (reference sequence).

The count of this clone is one. The rearrangement joins TRBV6-1 to TRBJ1-4; D not resolved. V was trimmed by 10 bases and J by 8 bases, leaving 20 bases between them. The CDR3 is made up of 14 amino acids. Germline assignment: CDR1 MNHNS and CDR2 SASEGT. CDR3 nucleotide sequence: TGTGCCACCTTTTTTACGGCAGGTGAAGAAAAACTGTTTTTT. Translating gives CATFFTAGEEKLFF.

DNA of the CDR3: TGTGCCAGCAGTCCCCCTTCCTACGAGCAGTACTTC. This codes for CASSPPSYEQYF. V is TRBV2 and J is TRBJ2-7; D uncertain. V was cut by 5 bases and J by 1 base, with 6 bases left in between. This CDR3 is 12 amino acids long. Germline assignment: CDR1 SNHLY and CDR2 FYNNEI.

This chain joins TRBV10-3 and TRBJ2-7; 11 bases agree with TRBD1. Germline CDR1 and CDR2: ENHRY and SYGVKD. V shed 6 bases, J shed 2 bases, and the junction held 6 bases outside the gene matches. There are 15 residues in the CDR3. In DNA form, the CDR3 reads TGTGCCATCAGCGGGACAGGGGGTTTCGCCTACGAGCAGTACTTC. This sequence encodes CAISGTGGFAYEQYF.

V and J are TRBV10-2 and TRBJ2-1, with D possibly TRBD1 on 6 matching bases. Germline V gene sequence: CDR1 WSHSY, CDR2 SAAADI. The CDR3 totals 13 residues. In DNA, the CDR3 is TGCGCTAGCGAGGGGCAGGGGAAGAATGAGCAGTTCTTC. Translation gives CASEGQGKNEQFF.

This clone was seen only once. Its ends do not fully match the called genes, so a read error is possible. The chain carries TRBV4-3 and TRBJ2-5; TRBD2 matches at 10 bases. This CDR3 is built from 14 residues. Looked up from germline, CDR1 is LGHNA and CDR2 is YSLEER. The CDR3 is CASSRQRGGVPRHF. CDR3 nucleotide sequence: TGCGCCAGCAGCCGCCAGCGGGGGGGGGTGCCCAGGCACTTC.

This chain uses TRBV4-2 with TRBJ1-2, with a possible D match to TRBD1 (5 bases). The CDR3 is made up of 15 amino acids. CDR1 and CDR2 from the germline V gene are LGHNA and YNFKEQ. Trimming removed 1 base at V and 4 bases at J, with 13 bases between. The CDR3 is CASSQVDAGIYGYTF. The CDR3 DNA sequence: TGTGCCAGCAGCCAAGTTGACGCAGGGATCTATGGCTACACCTTC.

The chain joins TRBV9 to TRBJ2-2, with 10 bases lining up with TRBD2. The germline V gene encodes CDR1 SGDLS and CDR2 YYNGEE. This CDR3 is built from 17 residues. The ends lost 4 bases at V and 4 bases at J; junction bases unmatched: 10. The CDR3, as DNA: TGTGCCAGCAGCCCCGTGGAGCGGGGGGGCCTCACCGGGGAGCTGTTTTTT. It is translated as CASSPVERGGLTGELFF.

This chain joins TRBV7-2 and TRBJ2-3, with D unresolved. The germline CDR1 and CDR2 sequences are SGHTA and FQGNSA. Trimming left V 2 bases short and J 6 bases short, with 6 bases between. The CDR3 has 12 amino acids. This CDR3 reads CASSLYGDTQYF. In nucleotides, the CDR3 is TGTGCCAGCAGCTTATATGGCGATACGCAGTATTTT.

This CDR3 is CSARVQSEQYF. CDR3 nucleotide sequence: TGCAGTGCTAGAGTGCAGTCCGAGCAGTACTTC. The chain joins TRBV20-1 to TRBJ2-7, with D unresolved. This CDR3 has 11 amino acids. The V gene lost 1 base and the J gene lost 6 bases, with 7 bases spanning the gap. Looked up from germline, CDR1 is DFQATT and CDR2 is SNEGSKA (reference sequence).

The V call is TRBV19, the J call TRBJ1-2; no definite D call. Germline-derived CDR1 and CDR2 are LNHDA and SQIVND (reference sequence). V lost 3 bases and J lost 4, with 12 bases in between. The CDR3 has 14 amino acids. CDR3 region: CASSIPGVLYGYTF. The CDR3 DNA sequence: TGTGCCAGTAGTATCCCCGGGGTGCTCTATGGCTACACCTTC.

The rearrangement joins TRBV6-1 to TRBJ2-1; weak D call: TRBD2 (5 bases). Trimming left V 1 base short and J 8 bases short, with 6 bases between. Germline CDR1 MNHNS, CDR2 SASEGT. This CDR3 has 12 residues. The CDR3 is CASSEGGYEQFF. The CDR3, as DNA: TGTGCCAGCAGTGAAGGCGGGTATGAGCAGTTCTTC.

The V and J genes are TRBV15 and TRBJ1-2, with TRBD1 as a possible D gene (5 bases). This CDR3 contains 14 residues. CDR1 is LNHNV, CDR2 YYDKDF, per germline (reference sequence). Trimming stripped 3 bases from V and 8 bases from J, with 16 bases between. CDR3 sequence reads: CATSRRSGGGGYTF. The CDR3 DNA sequence: TGTGCCACCAGCAGGAGGAGCGGGGGAGGCGGCTACACCTTC.

The rearrangement links TRBV7-9 to TRBJ2-2; D is possibly TRBD2 (6 bases). The CDR3 is 14 amino acids. V lost 5 bases and J 4 bases, leaving 11 bases between the germline ends. In germline, CDR1 is SEHNR, CDR2 FQNEAQ (reference sequence). The CDR3 DNA reads TGTGCCAGCAGCGGAGGGGCCCGCACCGGGGAGCTGTTTTTT. Amino acid sequence: CASSGGARTGELFF.